What follows are 3 T cell receptor beta chains derived from one specimen sequenced in a study of cytomegalovirus exposure and HLA in healthy donors. A multiplex PCR was run with 60 Vbeta primers and 13 Jbeta primers. The table came from immunoSEQ multiplex PCR; TCRdb's copy has only in-frame clones and leaves some out. The sample lists about 95,000 clones, around four fifths occurring once. Sequencing was performed on PBMCs. The source is a man aged 25-45 years in good health and CMV-seropositive.

The V call is TRBV18, the J call TRBJ2-5; D possibly corresponds to TRBD2 (5 bases). The J call may not be correct, given that the DNA end is closer to TRBJ2-7. This CDR3 comprises 17 residues. In germline, CDR1 is KGHSH, CDR2 LQKENI. CDR3 loop: CASSPPPRKLEGYEQYF. The CDR3 nucleotides read TGTGCCAGCTCACCACCCCCCAGAAAACTTGAGGGCTACGAGCAGTACTTC.

This rearrangement joins TRBV5-6 to TRBJ1-2, with 8 bases fitting TRBD1. The CDR3 sequence is 16 residues long. Unmatched junction bases numbered 10, after V lost 4 bases and J lost 2 bases. Germline V CDR1 and CDR2: SGHDT, YYEEEE. The CDR3 sequence is CASSPGQGGFNYGYTF. Here the CDR3 DNA reads TGTGCCAGCAGCCCCGGACAGGGAGGATTCAACTATGGCTACACCTTC. The variable domain in full, with the rest retrieved from reference TRBV5-6 and TRBJ1-2, is DAGVTQSPTHLIKTRGQQVTLRCSPKSGHDTVSWYQQALGQGPQFIFQYYEEEERQRGNFPDRFSGHQFPNYSSELNVNALLLGDSALYLCASSPGQGGFNYGYTFGSGTRLTVV.

V usage is TRBV19 and J usage is TRBJ2-7; D gene ambiguous. The CDR3 spans 14 residues. Germline V gene lookup returns CDR1 LNHDA and CDR2 SQIVND (reference sequence). Trimming stripped 3 bases from V and 0 bases from J, with 9 bases between. Here the CDR3 reads CASSMLAPSYEQYF. DNA of the CDR3: TGTGCCAGTAGTATGTTAGCTCCCTCCTACGAGCAGTACTTC.